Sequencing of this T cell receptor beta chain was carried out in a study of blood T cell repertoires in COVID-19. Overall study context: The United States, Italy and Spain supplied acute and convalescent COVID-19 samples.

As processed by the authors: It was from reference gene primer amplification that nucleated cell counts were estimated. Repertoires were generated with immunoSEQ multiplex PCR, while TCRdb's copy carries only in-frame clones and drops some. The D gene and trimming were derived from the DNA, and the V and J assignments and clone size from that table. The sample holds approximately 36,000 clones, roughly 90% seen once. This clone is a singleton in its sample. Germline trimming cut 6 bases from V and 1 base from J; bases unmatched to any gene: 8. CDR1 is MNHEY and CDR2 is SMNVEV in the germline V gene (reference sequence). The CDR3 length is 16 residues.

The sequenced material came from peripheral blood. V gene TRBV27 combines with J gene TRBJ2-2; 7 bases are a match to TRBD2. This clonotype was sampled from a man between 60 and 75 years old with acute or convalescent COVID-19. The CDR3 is CASRVPGGRNTGELFF. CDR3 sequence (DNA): TGTGCCAGCAGGGTTCCTGGCGGGAGGAACACCGGGGAGCTGTTTTTT.